The entry below describes one T cell receptor beta chain. The antigen remains unidentified. Amplification of TCR beta CDR3 regions was performed using RNA transcripts as template. First-round RT-PCR with HTBI primers amplified the TCR CDR3 region. TCRdb itself ran the multiplex PCR reads through MiXCR, one entry per CDR3 protein. The table records about 720,000 distinct CDR3 sequences, roughly a sixth of them present only once. The data originate from a study of T cells in Graves' hyperthyroidism and ophthalmopathy. Germline-derived CDR1 and CDR2 are PRHDT and FYEKMQ (reference sequence). The CDR3 is made up of 16 amino acids. V was cut by 5 bases and J by 0 bases, with 13 bases left in between. Study-wide results and limits: The authors' 13 V-J model separated ophthalmopathy from stable hyperthyroidism.

The TCR comes from a woman between 45 and 65 years old with Graves' hyperthyroidism that later progressed to Graves' ophthalmopathy. The V gene is TRBV13, the J gene TRBJ1-4; D is perhaps TRBD1 (5 bases). Sequencing input: blood. The CDR3 region has the DNA TGTGCCAGCAGCCCCGGGACCGGAGCAACTAATGAAAAACTGTTTTTT. It encodes CASSPGTGATNEKLFF.